A single sample gave rise to the 13 T cell receptor beta chains below, sequenced in a study of long-term antiretroviral therapy in people with HIV. Survey-level immunoSEQ v3.0 assays were run. Here immunoSEQ multiplex PCR was the method, and the copy in TCRdb shows in-frame clones only, minus some. The sample shows tens of thousands of clones, 90% to 95% of them seen only once. This specimen was unsorted PBMCs, taken 3.7 years after starting antiretroviral therapy. The receptor set was obtained from a woman between 50 and 59 years old with HIV.

This sequence joins TRBV6-5 and TRBJ2-7; 9 nucleotides match TRBD1. J gave up 2 bases and V 5 bases, and 7 bases lay outside the gene matches. This CDR3 has 15 amino acids. Germline V gene data show CDR1 as MNHEY and CDR2 as SVGAGI. The CDR3: CASSKTGTGTYEQYF. The CDR3 DNA reads as TGTGCCAGCAGTAAGACCGGGACAGGGACCTACGAGCAGTACTTC.

This chain connects TRBV6-5 to TRBJ1-6; 7 nucleotides match TRBD1. This CDR3 contains 15 residues. Germline CDR1 reads MNHEY; CDR2 reads SVGAGI. V dropped 2 bases and J dropped 7; count of bases not matched to a gene: 5. CDR3 region: CASSYRGQSNSPLHF. The CDR3, as DNA: TGTGCCAGCAGTTACAGGGGGCAATCAAATTCACCCCTCCACTTT.

This sequence joins TRBV29-1 and TRBJ1-2; TRBD1 matches at 11 bases. V was clipped by 3 bases and J by 6 bases; unmatched bases: 3. Per germline, CDR1 SQVTM and CDR2 ANQGSEA. The CDR3 loop spans 13 amino acids. The CDR3 spells CSVDGTGGHGYTF. The CDR3 DNA follows: TGCAGCGTTGATGGGACAGGGGGACATGGCTACACCTTC. The complete variable domain, with remaining parts taken from reference TRBV29-1 and TRBJ1-2, reads SAVISQKPSRDICQRGTSLTIQCQVDSQVTMMFWYRQQPGQSLTLIATANQGSEATYESGFVIDKFPISRPNLTFSTLTVSNMSPEDSSIYLCSVDGTGGHGYTFGSGTRLTVV.

The chain is built from TRBV6-5 and TRBJ2-7; TRBD1 matches 8 bases. V gave up 5 bases and J gave up 3 bases; unmatched junction bases: 6. The length of the CDR3 is 14 residues. CDR1 and CDR2 (germline): MNHEY, SVGAGI. The CDR3 DNA reads as TGTGCCAGCAGTCCTTGGACAGGGATCTACGAGCAGTACTTC. It is translated as CASSPWTGIYEQYF.

The CDR3 here is CASSISSGGYGYTF. Here the CDR3 DNA reads TGTGCCAGTAGTATTAGTAGCGGGGGCTATGGCTACACCTTC. The chain links TRBV19 to TRBJ1-2, with D possibly matching TRBD1 (5 bases). Trimming removed 3 bases at V and 4 bases at J, with 12 bases between. Germline V gene lookup returns CDR1 LNHDA and CDR2 SQIVND (reference sequence). The CDR3 loop spans 14 amino acids.

The chain recombines TRBV9 with TRBJ2-3, with D possibly matching TRBD2 (7 bases). Trimming took off 3 bases at V and 2 bases at J, with 10 bases between the two ends. Germline V CDR1 and CDR2: SGDLS, YYNGEE. CDR3 length equals 14 residues. In nucleotides, the CDR3 is TGTGCCAGCAGCGCGGGGGGCCTCACAGATACGCAGTATTTT. This sequence encodes CASSAGGLTDTQYF.

This clone came up once. The J gene is TRBJ1-2, the V gene TRBV6-6, with D tentatively TRBD1 (5 bases). This CDR3 comprises 15 residues. CDR1 is MNHNY, CDR2 SVGAGI, per germline (reference sequence). V was shortened by 6 bases and J by 0 bases, with 14 bases between the two germline ends. The CDR3 DNA follows: TGTGCCAGCAGCAAGGGGATCAGGCCTAACTATGGCTACACCTTC. It yields the protein CASSKGIRPNYGYTF.

The genes are TRBV6-6 and TRBJ2-7, with a weak D call TRBD1 (6 bases). Germline V gives CDR1 MNHNY, CDR2 SVGAGI (reference sequence). Trimming took off 8 bases at V and 8 bases at J, with 10 bases between the two ends. The CDR3 sequence is 10 residues long. CDR3 protein: CASQGGQQYF. CDR3 nucleotides: TGTGCCAGCCAAGGGGGACAGCAGTACTTC.

This chain uses TRBV5-8 with TRBJ2-3; 7 nucleotides agree with TRBD1. CDR3 length equals 15 residues. Trimming took 4 bases from V and 3 from J; bases not matched to a gene: 8. Germline V gives CDR1 SGHTS, CDR2 YDEGEE. The CDR3: CASSDQLQGTDTQYF. The DNA of the CDR3 is TGTGCCAGCAGCGACCAACTACAGGGGACAGATACGCAGTATTTT. The full variable domain, with the rest looked up from reference TRBV5-8 and TRBJ2-3, is EAGVTQSPTHLIKTRGQQATLRCSPISGHTSVYWYQQALGLGLQFLLWYDEGEERNRGNFPPRFSGRQFPNYSSELNVNALELEDSALYLCASSDQLQGTDTQYFGPGTRLTVL.

This sequence joins TRBV9 and TRBJ2-5; no definite D call. This CDR3 spans 12 amino acids. Germline values: CDR1 SGDLS, CDR2 YYNGEE. Trimming left V 4 bases short and J 7 bases short, with 11 bases between. The CDR3 coding sequence is TGTGCCAGCAGCCCTGACTTGGTGACCCAGTACTTC. Translation: CASSPDLVTQYF.

This sequence joins TRBV2 and TRBJ1-2; D gene unclear. The germline CDR1 and CDR2 sequences are SNHLY and FYNNEI. Between the trimmed V and J ends, which lost 2 bases and 4 bases, there was a span of 8 bases. The CDR3 covers 13 residues. The CDR3 nucleotides are TGTGCCAGCAGTGAATCTACAGTCTATGGCTACACCTTC. It encodes CASSESTVYGYTF.

The J gene is TRBJ1-2, the V gene TRBV7-9; no reliable D call. Looked up from germline, CDR1 is SEHNR and CDR2 is FQNEAQ (reference sequence). The V and J ends lost 5 bases and 5 bases respectively, with 21 bases between them. CDR3 size: 16 residues. This chain's CDR3 is CASSALGPKARYGYTF. For the CDR3, the DNA is TGTGCCAGCAGCGCCCTTGGACCGAAGGCCCGTTATGGCTACACCTTC.

For this clone: A read error may produce the germline difference seen at one junction end. The chain has TRBV7-7 and TRBJ2-5; weak D call: TRBD1 (6 bases). Per germline, CDR1 SSHAT and CDR2 FNYEAQ (reference sequence). The CDR3 loop spans 16 amino acids. CDR3 coding DNA: TGTGCTAGCAGCCTTGAATTACAGGGTTCCGGGGAGACCCAGTACTTC. Translated: CASSLELQGSGETQYF.